This passage covers 9 T cell receptor beta chains from one sample sequenced in a study of T-cell reconstitution after alpha-beta-depleted transplantation in children (dated by TCRdb to the mid-2010s). Libraries came from PCR. TCRdb lists the instrument as Illumina HiSeq 2500. To normalize quantification of the TCRbeta repertoire, the TCR libraries were built with molecular barcoding that relied on unique molecular identifiers. In TCRdb, the public reads were trimmed at Q25 with fastp and aligned with MiXCR, with productive beta chains retained. A single entry per CDR3 protein holds the most common genes and DNA from its merged rows. The sample data list around 380,000 distinct CDR3 sequences, and about a tenth of these were observed just once. The ten largest clonotypes hold about 5% of the sample. The source material was PBMCs from the stem cell graft donor, sampled from the stem cell graft. Receptor source: a human donor who donated a stem cell graft to a child with acute myeloid leukemia.

This chain links TRBV19 with TRBJ1-4; TRBD1 is a possible D gene (6 bases). Trimming took 6 bases from V and 8 from J, leaving 19 bases between them. The germline V gene encodes CDR1 LNHDA and CDR2 SQIVND (reference sequence). CDR3 length: 15 residues. The CDR3 sequence is CASRPTGEGQEKLFF. As DNA, the CDR3 is TGTGCCAGTAGGCCGACAGGAGAAGGACAGGAAAAACTGTTTTTT.

This clonotype was found a few times. The V gene is TRBV15, the J gene TRBJ2-3; D might be TRBD2 (5 bases). Trimming left V 6 bases short and J 2 bases short, with 9 bases between. This CDR3 is 13 amino acids long. Germline lookup yields CDR1 LNHNV and CDR2 YYDKDF (reference sequence). CDR3: CATRSGITDTQYF. The CDR3 DNA is TGTGCCACCAGGTCGGGGATCACAGATACGCAGTATTTT.

The chain links TRBV5-1 to TRBJ2-7; TRBD1 might be the D (5 bases). The V and J ends lost 5 bases and 2 bases respectively, with 20 bases between them. Per germline, CDR1 SGHRS and CDR2 YFSETQ. The CDR3 sequence is 16 residues long. CDR3 in amino acids: CASRDKAAGNPYEQYF. CDR3 nucleotides: TGCGCCAGCAGAGACAAGGCGGCAGGGAACCCCTACGAGCAGTACTTC.

The chain is built from TRBV20-1 and TRBJ1-1; D is ambiguous. Trimming cost V 4 bases and J 1 base, with 13 bases left between them. The CDR3 runs 14 residues. From germline, CDR1 is DFQATT and CDR2 SNEGSKA (reference sequence). The chain's CDR3 is CSAIVQLPNTEAFF. The CDR3 DNA follows: TGCAGTGCTATTGTCCAGCTACCGAACACTGAAGCTTTCTTT.

This clonotype has at least ten counts. The chain couples TRBV5-8 to TRBJ2-3, with 7 nucleotides matching TRBD1. In germline, CDR1 is SGHTS, CDR2 YDEGEE. The CDR3 is 16 residues long. V was pared by 0 bases and J by 2 bases, with 6 bases of the junction left unmatched. Here the CDR3 reads CASSLDRGDITDTQYF. Written as DNA, the CDR3 is TGTGCCAGCAGCTTGGACAGGGGCGATATCACAGATACGCAGTATTTT.

This clonotype was detected ten times or more. This chain uses TRBV30 with TRBJ2-4, with D hard to call. The V gene's germline CDR1 is GTSNPN and CDR2 SVGIG (reference sequence). The CDR3 length is 15 residues. The germline V and J ends were trimmed by 0 bases and 0 bases, with 9 bases remaining between them. The CDR3 region has the DNA TGTGCCTGGAGTGTATTTACCCTAGCCAAAAACATTCAGTACTTC. Translating it yields CAWSVFTLAKNIQYF.

This clonotype was found many times. As DNA, the CDR3 is TGTGCCAGCAGTTTCGGAGGGGCCTGGGATGGCTACACCTTC. Its protein is CASSFGGAWDGYTF. The chain couples TRBV27 to TRBJ1-2; D might be TRBD1 (5 bases). The V gene's germline CDR1 is MNHEY and CDR2 SMNVEV (reference sequence). The V and J ends lost 3 bases and 6 bases respectively, with 14 bases between them. The CDR3 loop spans 14 amino acids.

This clonotype has a count of ten or more. The chain links TRBV20-1 to TRBJ2-7, with 11 bases aligning to TRBD2. The CDR3 has 13 residues. Germline V CDR1 and CDR2: DFQATT, SNEGSKA (reference sequence). The junction had 3 bases not matched to a gene; V was cut back by 3 bases and J by 5 bases. CDR3: CSASSGRADEQYF. CDR3 DNA: TGCAGTGCTAGTAGCGGGAGGGCTGACGAGCAGTACTTC.

V is TRBV5-1 and J is TRBJ2-7, with 7 bases matching TRBD1. V shed 2 bases, J shed 4 bases, and the junction held 15 bases outside the gene matches. Germline V lookup: CDR1 SGHRS, CDR2 YFSETQ. CDR3 length equals 17 residues. The CDR3 is CASSLNPPETGSYEQYF. DNA of the CDR3: TGCGCCAGCAGCTTAAATCCCCCCGAGACAGGGAGTTACGAGCAGTACTTC.